This T cell receptor beta chain was found in a study of metastatic and nonmetastatic thyroid tumors. Per germline, CDR1 SGHDT and CDR2 YYEEEE. V was cut by 0 bases and J by 1 base, with 17 bases left in between. The CDR3 has 19 amino acids. None of the patients had undergone any treatment ahead of thyroid surgery. The table lists this clone with many counts. From the PCR reads, TCRdb re-called clones with MiXCR. The sample comprises 64,000 or so clones, around 16% of which are singletons, and roughly a tenth rests with the top ten. Sample: blood. The sequence came from a male donor with papillary thyroid cancer or a benign thyroid nodule (not recorded which). Some clones in this sample may be carry-over from other donors' samples. The rearrangement links TRBV5-6 to TRBJ2-6; possibly TRBD2 for D (6 bases). The CDR3 region has the DNA TGTGCCAGCAGCTTGGCCGGCGGAGGGTACGGGTCTGGGGCCAACGTCCTGACTTTC. This translates into CASSLAGGGYGSGANVLTF.